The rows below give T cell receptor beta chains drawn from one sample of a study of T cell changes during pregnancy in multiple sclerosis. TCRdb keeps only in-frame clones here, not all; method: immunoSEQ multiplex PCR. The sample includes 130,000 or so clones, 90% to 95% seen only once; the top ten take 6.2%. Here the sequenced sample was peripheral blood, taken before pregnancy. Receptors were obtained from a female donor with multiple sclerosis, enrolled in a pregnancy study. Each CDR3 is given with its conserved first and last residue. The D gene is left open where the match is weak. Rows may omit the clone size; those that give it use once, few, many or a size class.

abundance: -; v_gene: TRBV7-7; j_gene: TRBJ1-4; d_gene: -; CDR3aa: CASSLDGGSRWKLFF; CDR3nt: TGTGCCAGCAGCTTAGACGGGGGAAGCCGATGGAAACTGTTTTTT
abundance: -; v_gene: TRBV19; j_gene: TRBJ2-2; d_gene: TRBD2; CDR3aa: CASISLAGNTGELFF; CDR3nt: TGTGCCAGTATCTCGCTAGCGGGGAACACCGGGGAGCTGTTTTTT
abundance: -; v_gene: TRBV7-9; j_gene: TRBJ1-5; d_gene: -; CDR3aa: CASSLGGQPQHF; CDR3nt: TGTGCCAGCAGCTTAGGAGGTCAGCCCCAGCATTTT
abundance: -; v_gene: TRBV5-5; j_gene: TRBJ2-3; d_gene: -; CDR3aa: CASSSGTWIATDTQYF; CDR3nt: TGTGCCAGCAGCTCCGGGACATGGATTGCCACAGATACGCAGTATTTT
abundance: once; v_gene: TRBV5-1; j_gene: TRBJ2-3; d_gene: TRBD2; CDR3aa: CASSLYGGTSTDTQYF; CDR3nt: TGCGCCAGCAGCTTGTACGGGGGGACTAGCACAGATACGCAGTATTTT
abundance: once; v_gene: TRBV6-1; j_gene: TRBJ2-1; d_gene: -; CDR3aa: CASSDFGGATYNEQFF; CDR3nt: TGTGCCAGCAGTGACTTCGGGGGAGCCACCTACAATGAGCAGTTCTTC
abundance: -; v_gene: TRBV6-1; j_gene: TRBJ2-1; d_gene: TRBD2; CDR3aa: CASSVSTGGYNEQFF; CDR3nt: TGTGCCAGCAGTGTCTCAACGGGGGGCTACAATGAGCAGTTCTTC
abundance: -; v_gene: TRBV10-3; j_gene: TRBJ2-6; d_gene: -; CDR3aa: CAISDEYSGANVLTF; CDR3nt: TGTGCCATCAGTGATGAGTACTCTGGGGCCAACGTCCTGACTTTC
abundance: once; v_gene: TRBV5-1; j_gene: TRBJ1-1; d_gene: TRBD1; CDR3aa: CASSSTGGNTEAFF; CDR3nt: TGCGCCAGCAGCTCCACAGGGGGGAACACTGAAGCTTTCTTT
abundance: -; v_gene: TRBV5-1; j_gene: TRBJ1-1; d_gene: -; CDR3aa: CASAGQGSRTEAFF; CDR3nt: TGCGCCAGCGCCGGTCAGGGGTCGCGCACTGAAGCTTTCTTT
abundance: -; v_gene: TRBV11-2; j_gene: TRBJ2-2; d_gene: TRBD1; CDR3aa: CASSSHRGQGGRGTGELFF; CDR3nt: TGTGCCAGCAGCTCCCACAGGGGGCAAGGCGGGAGAGGCACCGGGGAGCTGTTTTTT
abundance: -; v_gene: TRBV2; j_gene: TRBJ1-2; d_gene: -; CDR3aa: CASSDRRLTNYGYTF; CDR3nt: TGTGCCAGCAGTGATAGGCGGCTGACTAACTATGGCTACACCTTC
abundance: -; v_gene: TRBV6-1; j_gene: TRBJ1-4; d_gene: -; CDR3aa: CASSTVGGRSEKLFF; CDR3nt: TGTGCCAGCAGTACCGTCGGAGGGCGGAGTGAAAAACTGTTTTTT
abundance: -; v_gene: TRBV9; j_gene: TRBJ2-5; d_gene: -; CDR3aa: CASSVGRGGHQETQYF; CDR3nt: TGTGCCAGCAGCGTAGGGCGGGGCGGGCACCAAGAGACCCAGTACTTC
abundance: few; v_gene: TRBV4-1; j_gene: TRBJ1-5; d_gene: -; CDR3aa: CASSPWEQGEQPQHF; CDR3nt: TGCGCCAGCAGCCCCTGGGAACAGGGAGAGCAGCCCCAGCATTTT
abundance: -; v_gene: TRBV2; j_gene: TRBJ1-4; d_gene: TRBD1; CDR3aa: CATGVETGDIYEKLFF; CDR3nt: TGTGCCACGGGAGTAGAGACAGGGGATATTTATGAAAAACTGTTTTTT
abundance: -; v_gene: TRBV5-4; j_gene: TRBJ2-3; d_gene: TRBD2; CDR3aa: CASSLDLASGSVDTQYF; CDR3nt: TGTGCCAGCAGCTTGGACCTGGCTAGCGGGAGTGTCGATACGCAGTATTTT
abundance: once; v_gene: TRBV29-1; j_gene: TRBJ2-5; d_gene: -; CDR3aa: CSARTVRETQYF; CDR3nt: TGCAGCGCCCGGACAGTTCGAGAGACCCAGTACTTC
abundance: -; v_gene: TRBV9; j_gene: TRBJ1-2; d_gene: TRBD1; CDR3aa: CASSVGAGGLSGYTF; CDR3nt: TGTGCCAGCAGCGTAGGAGCAGGGGGCTTAAGTGGCTACACCTTC
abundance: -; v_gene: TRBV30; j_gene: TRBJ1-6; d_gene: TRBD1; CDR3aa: CAWSYRDRDNSPLHF; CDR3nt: TGTGCCTGGAGTTACCGGGACAGGGATAATTCACCCCTCCACTTT
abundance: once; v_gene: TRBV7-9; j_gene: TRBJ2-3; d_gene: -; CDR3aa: CASSPYSASTDTQYF; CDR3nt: TGTGCCAGCAGCCCGTACAGTGCTAGCACAGATACGCAGTATTTT
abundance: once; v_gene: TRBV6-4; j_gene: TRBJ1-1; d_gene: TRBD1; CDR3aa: CASSVTGENTEAFF; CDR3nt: TGTGCCAGCAGTGTGACAGGGGAGAACACTGAAGCTTTCTTT
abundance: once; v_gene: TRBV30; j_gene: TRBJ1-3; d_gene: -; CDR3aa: CAWTGFGGNTIYF; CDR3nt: TGTGCCTGGACGGGTTTCGGTGGAAACACCATATATTTT